This record concerns one T cell receptor beta chain sequence. Antigen: not known. This record comes from a study of cytomegalovirus exposure and HLA in healthy donors. Donors showed nominal health when sampled, although they likely had unrecorded immune exposures. Germline-derived CDR1 and CDR2 are LNHNV and YYDKDF (reference sequence). V was clipped by 0 bases and J by 0 bases; unmatched bases: 5. This CDR3 is 17 amino acids long. It was with 60 Vbeta and 13 Jbeta primers that the PCR ran. Produced via immunoSEQ multiplex PCR; TCRdb's table is partial and in-frame only. In the table there are some 140,000 clones, less than 80% of which are singletons. Study-level points and caveats: Upon later analysis, TCR association rates were observed to vary by HLA locus, being highest for DRB1 and lowest for HLA-C. Presence/absence analyses assumed roughly uniform sequencing depth across donors, which may not hold.

The chain is built from TRBV15 and TRBJ1-3, with 7 bases matching TRBD1. The TCR comes from a man aged 25 to 40 in good health and CMV-seronegative. The sample was PBMCs. The CDR3 sequence is CATSRDQGGHSGNTIYF. CDR3 nucleotides: TGTGCCACCAGCAGAGATCAAGGGGGCCACTCTGGAAACACCATATATTTT.